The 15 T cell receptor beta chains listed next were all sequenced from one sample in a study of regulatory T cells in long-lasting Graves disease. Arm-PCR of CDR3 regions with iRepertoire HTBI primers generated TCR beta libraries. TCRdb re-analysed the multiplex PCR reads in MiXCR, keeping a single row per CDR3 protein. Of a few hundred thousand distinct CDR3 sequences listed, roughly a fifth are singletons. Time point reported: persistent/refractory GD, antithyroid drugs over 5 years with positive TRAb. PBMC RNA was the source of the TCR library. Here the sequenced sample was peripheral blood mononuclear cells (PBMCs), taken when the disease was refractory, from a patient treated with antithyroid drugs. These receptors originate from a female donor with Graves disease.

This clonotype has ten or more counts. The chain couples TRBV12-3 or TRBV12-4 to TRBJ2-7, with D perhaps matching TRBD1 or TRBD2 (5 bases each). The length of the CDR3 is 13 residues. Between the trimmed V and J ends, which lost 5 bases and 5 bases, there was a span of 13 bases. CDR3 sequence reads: CASSTGTINEQYF. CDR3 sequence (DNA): TGTGCCAGCAGTACCGGGACCATTAACGAGCAGTACTTC.

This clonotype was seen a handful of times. In nucleotides, the CDR3 is TGTGCCAGCATTGTCCGGGGGACAGGTAATAGCAATCAGCCCCAGCATTTT. Encoded protein: CASIVRGTGNSNQPQHF. The J gene is TRBJ1-5, the V gene TRBV6-1, with 8 positions matching TRBD1. V lost 7 bases, J lost 0 bases, and 11 bases stayed unmatched. Germline CDR1 MNHNS, CDR2 SASEGT. The CDR3 is 17 residues long.

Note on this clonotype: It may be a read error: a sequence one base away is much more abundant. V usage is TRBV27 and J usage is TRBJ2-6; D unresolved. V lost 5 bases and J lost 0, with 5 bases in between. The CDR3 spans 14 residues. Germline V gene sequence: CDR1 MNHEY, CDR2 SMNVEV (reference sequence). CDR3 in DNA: TGTGCCAGCAGTGGAGACTCTGGGGCCAACGTCCTGACTTTC. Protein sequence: CASSGDSGANVLTF.

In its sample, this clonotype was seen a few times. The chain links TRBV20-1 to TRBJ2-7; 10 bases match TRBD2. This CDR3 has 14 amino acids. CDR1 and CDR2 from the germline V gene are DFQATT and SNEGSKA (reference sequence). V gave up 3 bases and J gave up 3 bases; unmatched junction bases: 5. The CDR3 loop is CSASTSGKVYEQYF. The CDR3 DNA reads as TGCAGTGCTAGTACTAGCGGGAAGGTCTACGAGCAGTACTTC.

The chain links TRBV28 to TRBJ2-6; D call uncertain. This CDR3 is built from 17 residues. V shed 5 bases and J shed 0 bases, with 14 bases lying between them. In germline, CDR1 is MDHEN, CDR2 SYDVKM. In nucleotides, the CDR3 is TGTGCCAGCAGTCCCGGGTTTCTCCTCTCTGGGGCCAACGTCCTGACTTTC. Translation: CASSPGFLLSGANVLTF.

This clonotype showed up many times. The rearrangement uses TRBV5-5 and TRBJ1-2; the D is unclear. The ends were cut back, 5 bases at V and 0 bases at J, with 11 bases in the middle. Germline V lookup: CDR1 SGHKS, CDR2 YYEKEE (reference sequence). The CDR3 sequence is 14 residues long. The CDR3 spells CASSPGSSNYGYTF. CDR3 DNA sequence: TGTGCCAGCAGTCCAGGTTCCTCTAACTATGGCTACACCTTC.

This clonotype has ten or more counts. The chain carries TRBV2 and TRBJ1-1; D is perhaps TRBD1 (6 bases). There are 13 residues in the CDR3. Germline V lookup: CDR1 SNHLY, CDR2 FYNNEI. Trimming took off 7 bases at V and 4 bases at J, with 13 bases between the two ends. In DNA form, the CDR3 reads TGTGCCAGCATTACGGACAGTGGCACTGAAGCTTTCTTT. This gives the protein CASITDSGTEAFF. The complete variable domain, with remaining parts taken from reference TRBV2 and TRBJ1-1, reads EPEVTQTPSHQVTQMGQEVILRCVPISNHLYFYWYRQILGQKVEFLVSFYNNEISEKSEIFDDQFSVERPDGSNFTLKIRSTKLEDSAMYFCASITDSGTEAFFGQGTRLTVV.

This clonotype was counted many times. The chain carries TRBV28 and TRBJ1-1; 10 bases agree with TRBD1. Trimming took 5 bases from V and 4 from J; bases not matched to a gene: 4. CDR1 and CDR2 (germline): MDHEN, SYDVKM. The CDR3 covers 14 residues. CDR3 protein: CASSPWTGGTEAFF. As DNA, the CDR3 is TGTGCCAGCAGTCCCTGGACAGGGGGCACTGAAGCTTTCTTT.

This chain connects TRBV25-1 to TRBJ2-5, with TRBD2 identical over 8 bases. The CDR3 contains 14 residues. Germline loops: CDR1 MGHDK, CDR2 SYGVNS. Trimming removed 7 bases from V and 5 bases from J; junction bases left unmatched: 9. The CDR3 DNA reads TGTGCCAGCACCACTAGCGGAGGGACGGAGACCCAGTACTTC. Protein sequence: CASTTSGGTETQYF.

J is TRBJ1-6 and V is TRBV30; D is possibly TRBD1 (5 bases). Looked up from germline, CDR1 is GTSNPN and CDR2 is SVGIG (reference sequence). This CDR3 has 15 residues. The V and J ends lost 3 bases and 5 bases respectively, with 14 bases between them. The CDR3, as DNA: TGTGCCTGGAGCGAAAGGACAAACAATAATTCACCCCTCCACTTT. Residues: CAWSERTNNNSPLHF.

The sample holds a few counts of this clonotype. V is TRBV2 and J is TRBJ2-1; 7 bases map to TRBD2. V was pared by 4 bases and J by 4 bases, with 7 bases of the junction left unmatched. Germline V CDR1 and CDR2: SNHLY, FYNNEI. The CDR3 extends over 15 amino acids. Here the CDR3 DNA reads TGTGCCAGCAGTGTAAGTCTAGCGGAATACAATGAGCAGTTCTTC. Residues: CASSVSLAEYNEQFF.

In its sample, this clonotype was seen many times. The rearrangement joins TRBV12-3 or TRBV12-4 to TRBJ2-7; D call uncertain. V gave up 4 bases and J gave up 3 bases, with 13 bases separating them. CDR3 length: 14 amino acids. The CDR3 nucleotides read TGTGCCAGCAGTTCAAGGGCCTCGATCTACGAGCAGTACTTC. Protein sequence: CASSSRASIYEQYF.

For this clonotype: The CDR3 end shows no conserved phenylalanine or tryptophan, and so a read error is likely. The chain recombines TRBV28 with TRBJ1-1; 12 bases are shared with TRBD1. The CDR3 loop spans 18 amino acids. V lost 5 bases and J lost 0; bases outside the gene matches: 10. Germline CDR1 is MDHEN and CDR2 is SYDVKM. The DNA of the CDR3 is TGTGCCAGCAGTCCCGGGACAGGGGGCATCCTGATGAACACTGAAGCTTTCATT. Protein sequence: CASSPGTGGILMNTEAFI.

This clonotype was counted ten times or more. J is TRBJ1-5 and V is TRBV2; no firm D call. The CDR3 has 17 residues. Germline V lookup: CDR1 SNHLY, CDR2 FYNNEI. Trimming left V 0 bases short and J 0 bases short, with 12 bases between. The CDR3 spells CASSEAGPYNSNQPQHF. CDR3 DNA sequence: TGTGCCAGCAGTGAAGCGGGTCCGTATAATAGCAATCAGCCCCAGCATTTT.

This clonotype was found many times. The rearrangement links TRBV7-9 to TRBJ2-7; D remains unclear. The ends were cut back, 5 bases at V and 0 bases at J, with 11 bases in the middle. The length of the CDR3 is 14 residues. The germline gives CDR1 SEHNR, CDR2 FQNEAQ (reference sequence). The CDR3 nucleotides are TGTGCCAGCAGCCCGGGCGGCAACTCCTACGAGCAGTACTTC. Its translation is CASSPGGNSYEQYF.